This T cell receptor (beta chain) was found in a study of regulatory T cells in long-lasting Graves disease. Time point in this sample: newly diagnosed GD, antithyroid drugs for less than 3 months. RNA extracted from PBMCs served as the sequencing template. In building TCR beta libraries, iRepertoire HTBI primers were used together with Arm-PCR of CDR3 regions. TCRdb recomputed calls from the multiplex PCR reads with MiXCR, one row per CDR3 protein. The table has 550,000 to 700,000 distinct CDR3 sequences, roughly a sixth seen once; the top ten hold 12%. In germline, CDR1 is SGHTA, CDR2 FQGNSA. The ends were cut back, 5 bases at V and 1 base at J, with 10 bases in the middle. The CDR3 consists of 14 residues. The same sample was also studied in work on T cells in Graves' hyperthyroidism and ophthalmopathy.

The chain recombines TRBV7-2 with TRBJ2-3; no firm D call. The clonotype originates from a man between 18 and 35 years old with Graves disease. The input for sequencing was peripheral blood mononuclear cells (PBMCs), taken at new diagnosis, from a patient treated with antithyroid drugs. The CDR3 here is CASSIGQGTDTQYF. DNA for the CDR3: TGTGCCAGCAGCATTGGTCAGGGCACAGATACGCAGTATTTT. Variable domain in full (rest from reference TRBV7-2 and TRBJ2-3): GAGVSQSPSNKVTEKGKDVELRCDPISGHTALYWYRQSLGQGLEFLIYFQGNSAPDKSGLPSDRFSAERTGGSVSTLTIQRTQQEDSAVYLCASSIGQGTDTQYFGPGTRLTVL.